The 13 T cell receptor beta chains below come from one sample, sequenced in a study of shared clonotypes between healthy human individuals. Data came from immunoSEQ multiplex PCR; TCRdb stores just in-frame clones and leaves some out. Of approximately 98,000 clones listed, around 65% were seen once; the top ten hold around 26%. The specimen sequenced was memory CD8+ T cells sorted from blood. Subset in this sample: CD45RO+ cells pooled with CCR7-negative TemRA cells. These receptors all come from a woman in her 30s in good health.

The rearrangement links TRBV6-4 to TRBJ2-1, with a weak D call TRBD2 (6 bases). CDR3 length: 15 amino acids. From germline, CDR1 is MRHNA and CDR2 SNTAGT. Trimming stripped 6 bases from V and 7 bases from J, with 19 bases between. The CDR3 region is CASSPGTGEGNEQFF. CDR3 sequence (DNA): TGTGCCAGCAGCCCAGGGACGGGAGAAGGGAATGAGCAGTTCTTC.

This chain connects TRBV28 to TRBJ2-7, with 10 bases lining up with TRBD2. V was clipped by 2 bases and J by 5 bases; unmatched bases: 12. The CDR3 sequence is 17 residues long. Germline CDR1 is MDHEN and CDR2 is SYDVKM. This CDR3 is CASSLGLAGARFHEQYF. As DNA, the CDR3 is TGTGCCAGCAGTTTAGGCCTAGCGGGAGCGAGGTTCCACGAGCAGTACTTC.

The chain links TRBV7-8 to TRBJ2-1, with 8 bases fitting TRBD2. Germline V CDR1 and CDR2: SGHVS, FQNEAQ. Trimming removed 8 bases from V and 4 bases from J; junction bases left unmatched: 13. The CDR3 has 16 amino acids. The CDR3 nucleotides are TGTGCCAGCTCCTGGCCTAGCGGGTTGAAATACAATGAGCAGTTCTTC. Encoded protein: CASSWPSGLKYNEQFF.

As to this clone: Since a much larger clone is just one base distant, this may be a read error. Here the CDR3 reads CTSSPGLPGSETQYF. CDR3 DNA sequence: TGTACCAGTAGTCCCGGGCTCCCTGGGTCGGAGACCCAGTACTTC. The rearrangement uses TRBV19 and TRBJ2-5; D ambiguous. Germline CDR1 reads LNHDA; CDR2 reads SQIVND (reference sequence). The CDR3 has 15 amino acids.

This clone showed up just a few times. This chain's CDR3 is CASSENLVGGEQFF. DNA of the CDR3: TGTGCCAGCAGTGAAAATCTAGTAGGGGGTGAGCAGTTCTTC. The chain is built from TRBV2 and TRBJ2-1; possibly TRBD1 for D (6 bases). Germline V lookup: CDR1 SNHLY, CDR2 FYNNEI. Trimming pared 2 bases from V and 9 bases from J, leaving 14 bases between. This CDR3 region has 14 residues.

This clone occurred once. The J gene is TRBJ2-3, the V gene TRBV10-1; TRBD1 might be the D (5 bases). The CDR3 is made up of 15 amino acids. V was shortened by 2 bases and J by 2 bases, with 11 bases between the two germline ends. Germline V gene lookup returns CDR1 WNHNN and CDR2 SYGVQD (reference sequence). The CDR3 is CASSEGWTSTDTQYF. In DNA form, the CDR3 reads TGCGCCAGCAGTGAGGGTTGGACATCCACAGATACGCAGTATTTT.

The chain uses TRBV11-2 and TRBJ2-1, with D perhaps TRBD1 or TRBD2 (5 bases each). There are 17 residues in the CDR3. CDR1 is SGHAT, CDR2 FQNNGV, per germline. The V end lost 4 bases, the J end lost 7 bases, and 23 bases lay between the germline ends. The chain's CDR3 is CASSCFPRDPNGNEQFF. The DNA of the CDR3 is TGTGCCAGCAGCTGTTTCCCCCGGGACCCCAATGGGAATGAGCAGTTCTTC.

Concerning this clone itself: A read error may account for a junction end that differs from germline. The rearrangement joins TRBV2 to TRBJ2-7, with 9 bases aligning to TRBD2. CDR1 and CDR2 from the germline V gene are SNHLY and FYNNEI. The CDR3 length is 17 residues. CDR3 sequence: CASSGSRGGTSSHEQYF. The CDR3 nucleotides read TGTGCCAGCAGTGGTTCTCGAGGAGGGACTAGCTCCCACGAGCAGTACTTC.

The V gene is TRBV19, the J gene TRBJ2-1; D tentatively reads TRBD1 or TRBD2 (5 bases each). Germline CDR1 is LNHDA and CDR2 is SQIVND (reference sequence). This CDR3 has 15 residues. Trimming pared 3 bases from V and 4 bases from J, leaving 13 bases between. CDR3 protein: CASSMGVSIYNEQFF. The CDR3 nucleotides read TGTGCCAGTAGTATGGGGGTGTCTATATACAATGAGCAGTTCTTC. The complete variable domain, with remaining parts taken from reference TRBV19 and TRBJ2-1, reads DGGITQSPKYLFRKEGQNVTLSCEQNLNHDAMYWYRQDPGQGLRLIYYSQIVNDFQKGDIAEGYSVSREKKESFPLTVTSAQKNPTAFYLCASSMGVSIYNEQFFGPGTRLTVL.

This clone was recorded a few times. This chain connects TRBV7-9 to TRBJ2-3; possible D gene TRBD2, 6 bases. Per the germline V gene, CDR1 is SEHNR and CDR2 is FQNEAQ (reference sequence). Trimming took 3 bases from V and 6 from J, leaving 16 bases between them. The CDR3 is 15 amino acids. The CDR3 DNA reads TGTGCCAGCAGCTTTCGGCCGGGAGATGAGGATACGCAGTATTTT. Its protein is CASSFRPGDEDTQYF.

CDR3 residues: CASSGVSTDTQYF. CDR3 sequence (DNA): TGTGCCAGCAGTGGTGTCAGCACAGATACGCAGTATTTT. This chain links TRBV25-1 with TRBJ2-3, with D uncertain. V lost 4 bases and J lost 0, with 5 bases in between. This CDR3 has 13 residues. The germline V gene encodes CDR1 MGHDK and CDR2 SYGVNS.

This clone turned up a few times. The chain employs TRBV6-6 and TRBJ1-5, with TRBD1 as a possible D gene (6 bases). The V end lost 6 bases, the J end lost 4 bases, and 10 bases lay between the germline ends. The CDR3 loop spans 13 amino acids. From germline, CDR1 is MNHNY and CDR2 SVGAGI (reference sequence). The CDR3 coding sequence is TGTGCCAGCAGCTGGGACATTAATCAGCCCCAGCATTTT. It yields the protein CASSWDINQPQHF.

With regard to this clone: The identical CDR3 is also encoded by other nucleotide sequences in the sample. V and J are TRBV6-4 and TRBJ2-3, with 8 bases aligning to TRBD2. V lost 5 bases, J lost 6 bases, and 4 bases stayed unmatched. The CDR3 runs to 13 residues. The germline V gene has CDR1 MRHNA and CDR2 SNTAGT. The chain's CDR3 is CASSSGSTDTQYF. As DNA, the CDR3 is TGTGCCAGCAGTAGCGGGAGTACGGATACGCAGTATTTT.